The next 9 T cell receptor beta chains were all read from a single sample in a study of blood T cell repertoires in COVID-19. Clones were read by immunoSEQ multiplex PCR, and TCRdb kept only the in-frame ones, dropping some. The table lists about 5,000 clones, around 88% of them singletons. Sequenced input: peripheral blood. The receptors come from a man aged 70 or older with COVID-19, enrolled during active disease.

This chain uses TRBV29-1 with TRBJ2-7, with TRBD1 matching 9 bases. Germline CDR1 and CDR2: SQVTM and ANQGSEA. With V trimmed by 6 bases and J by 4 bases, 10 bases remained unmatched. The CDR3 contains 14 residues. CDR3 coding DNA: TGCAGCGTCAGAGAAGGGACAGGGTGGTACGAGCAGTACTTC. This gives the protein CSVREGTGWYEQYF.

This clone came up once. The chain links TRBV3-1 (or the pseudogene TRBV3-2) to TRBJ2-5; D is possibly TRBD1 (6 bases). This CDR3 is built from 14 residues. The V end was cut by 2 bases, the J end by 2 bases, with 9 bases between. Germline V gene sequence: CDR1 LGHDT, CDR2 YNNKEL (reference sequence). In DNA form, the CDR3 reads TGTGCCAGCAGCCAAATAGGACAGCAAGAGACCCAGTACTTC. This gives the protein CASSQIGQQETQYF.

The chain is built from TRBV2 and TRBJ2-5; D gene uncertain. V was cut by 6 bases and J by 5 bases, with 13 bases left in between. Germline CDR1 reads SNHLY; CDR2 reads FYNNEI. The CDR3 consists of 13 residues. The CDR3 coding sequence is TGTGCCAGCAGATTGACTGGTCGGGAGACCCAGTACTTC. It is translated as CASRLTGRETQYF.

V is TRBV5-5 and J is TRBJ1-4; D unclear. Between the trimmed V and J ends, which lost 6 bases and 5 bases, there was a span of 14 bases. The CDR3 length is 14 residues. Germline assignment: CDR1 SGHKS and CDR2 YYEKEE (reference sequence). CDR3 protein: CASKASRENEKLFF. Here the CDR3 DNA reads TGTGCCAGCAAGGCCTCTCGGGAGAATGAAAAACTGTTTTTT.

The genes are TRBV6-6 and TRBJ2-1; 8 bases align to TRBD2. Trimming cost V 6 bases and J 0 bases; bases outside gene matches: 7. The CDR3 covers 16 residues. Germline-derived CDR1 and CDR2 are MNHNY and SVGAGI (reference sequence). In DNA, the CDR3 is TGTGCCAGCAGCCAAACTAGCGGTTCCTCCTACAATGAGCAGTTCTTC. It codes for CASSQTSGSSYNEQFF.

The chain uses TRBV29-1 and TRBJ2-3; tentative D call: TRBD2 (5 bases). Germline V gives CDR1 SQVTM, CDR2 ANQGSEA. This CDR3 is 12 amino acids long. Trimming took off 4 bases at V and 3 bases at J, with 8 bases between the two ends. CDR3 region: CSVVRDTDTQYF. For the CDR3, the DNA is TGCAGCGTTGTTCGGGATACAGATACGCAGTATTTT.

The CDR3 here is CASSPTSEEQFF. CDR3 sequence (DNA): TGTGCCAGCAGCCCCACTAGCGAGGAGCAGTTCTTC. This chain links TRBV5-4 with TRBJ2-1, with TRBD2 matching over 7 bases. CDR1 is SGHNT and CDR2 is YYREEE in the germline V gene (reference sequence). V was pared by 4 bases and J by 10 bases, with 5 bases of the junction left unmatched. This CDR3 region has 12 residues.

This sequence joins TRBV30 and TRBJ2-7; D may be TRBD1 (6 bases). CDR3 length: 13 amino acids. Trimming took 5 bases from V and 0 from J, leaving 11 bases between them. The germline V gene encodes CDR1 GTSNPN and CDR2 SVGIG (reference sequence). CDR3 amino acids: CAWRQAASYEQYF. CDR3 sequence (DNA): TGTGCCTGGCGACAGGCCGCCTCCTACGAGCAGTACTTC.

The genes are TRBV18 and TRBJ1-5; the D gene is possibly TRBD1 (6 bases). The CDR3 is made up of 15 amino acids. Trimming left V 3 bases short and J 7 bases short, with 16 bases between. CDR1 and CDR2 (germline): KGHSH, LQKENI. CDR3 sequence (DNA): TGTGCCAGCTCACCCCGGGGGGGCGCGGGGCAGCCCCAGCATTTT. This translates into CASSPRGGAGQPQHF.